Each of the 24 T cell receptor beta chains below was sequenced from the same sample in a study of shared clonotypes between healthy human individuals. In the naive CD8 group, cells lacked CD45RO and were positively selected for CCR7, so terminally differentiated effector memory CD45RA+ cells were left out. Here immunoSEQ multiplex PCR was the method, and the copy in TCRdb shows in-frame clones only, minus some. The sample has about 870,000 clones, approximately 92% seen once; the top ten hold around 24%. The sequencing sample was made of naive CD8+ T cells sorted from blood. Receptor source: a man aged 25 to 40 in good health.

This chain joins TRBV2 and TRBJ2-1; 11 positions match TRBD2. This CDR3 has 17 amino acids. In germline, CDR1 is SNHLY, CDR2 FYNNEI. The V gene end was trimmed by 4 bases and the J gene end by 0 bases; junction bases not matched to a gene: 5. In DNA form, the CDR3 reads TGTGCCAGCAGTGTAGCGACTAGCGGGATCTCCTACAATGAGCAGTTCTTC. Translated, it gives CASSVATSGISYNEQFF.

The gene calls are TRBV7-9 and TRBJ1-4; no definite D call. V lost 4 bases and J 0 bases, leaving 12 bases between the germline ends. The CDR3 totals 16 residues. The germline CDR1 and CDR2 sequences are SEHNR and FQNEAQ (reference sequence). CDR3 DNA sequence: TGTGCCAGCAGCTCGACCGAAACTGCAACTAATGAAAAACTGTTTTTT. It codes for CASSSTETATNEKLFF. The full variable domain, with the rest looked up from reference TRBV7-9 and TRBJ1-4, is DTGVSQNPRHKITKRGQNVTFRCDPISEHNRLYWYRQTLGQGPEFLTYFQNEAQLEKSRLLSDRFSAERPKGSFSTLEIQRTEQGDSAMYLCASSSTETATNEKLFFGSGTQLSVL.

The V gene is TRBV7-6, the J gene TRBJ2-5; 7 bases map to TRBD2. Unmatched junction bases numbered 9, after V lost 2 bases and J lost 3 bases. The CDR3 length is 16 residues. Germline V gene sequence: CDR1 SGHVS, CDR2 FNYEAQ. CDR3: CASSLKARESEETQYF. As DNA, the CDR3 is TGTGCCAGCAGCTTAAAGGCGCGGGAGTCAGAAGAGACCCAGTACTTC.

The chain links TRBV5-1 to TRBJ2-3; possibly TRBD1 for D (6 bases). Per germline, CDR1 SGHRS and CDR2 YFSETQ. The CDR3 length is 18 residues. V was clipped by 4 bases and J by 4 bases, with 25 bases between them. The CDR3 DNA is TGCGCCAGCAGCCAAAGCCTCGGGGCAGGGGATCACCCAGATACGCAGTATTTT. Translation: CASSQSLGAGDHPDTQYF.

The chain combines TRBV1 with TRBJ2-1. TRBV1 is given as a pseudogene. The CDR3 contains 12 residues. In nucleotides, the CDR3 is TGCACCAGCAGGCTTTTCGTGAATGAGCAGTTCTTC. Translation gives CTSRLFVNEQFF.

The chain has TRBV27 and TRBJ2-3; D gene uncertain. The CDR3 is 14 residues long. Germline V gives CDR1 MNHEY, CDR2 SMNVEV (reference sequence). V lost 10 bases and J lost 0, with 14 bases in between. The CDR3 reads CATQKASSTDTQYF. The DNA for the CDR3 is TGTGCCACCCAAAAGGCGTCAAGCACAGATACGCAGTATTTT.

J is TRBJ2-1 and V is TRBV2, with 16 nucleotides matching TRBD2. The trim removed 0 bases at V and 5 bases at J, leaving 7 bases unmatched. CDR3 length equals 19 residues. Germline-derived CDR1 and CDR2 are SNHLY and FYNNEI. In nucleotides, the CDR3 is TGTGCCAGCAGTGAAGCGCCGGGACTAGCGGGAGGGCCGAACAATGAGCAGTTCTTC. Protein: CASSEAPGLAGGPNNEQFF. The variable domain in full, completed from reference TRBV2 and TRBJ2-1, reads EPEVTQTPSHQVTQMGQEVILRCVPISNHLYFYWYRQILGQKVEFLVSFYNNEISEKSEIFDDQFSVERPDGSNFTLKIRSTKLEDSAMYFCASSEAPGLAGGPNNEQFFGPGTRLTVL.

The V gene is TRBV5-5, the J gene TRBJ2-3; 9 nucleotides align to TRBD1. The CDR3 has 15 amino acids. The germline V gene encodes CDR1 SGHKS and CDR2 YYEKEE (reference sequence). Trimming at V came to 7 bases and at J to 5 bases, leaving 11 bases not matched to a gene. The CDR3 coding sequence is TGTGCCAGCCTAACTGGGGACAGGGTGGAAGATACGCAGTATTTT. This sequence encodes CASLTGDRVEDTQYF.

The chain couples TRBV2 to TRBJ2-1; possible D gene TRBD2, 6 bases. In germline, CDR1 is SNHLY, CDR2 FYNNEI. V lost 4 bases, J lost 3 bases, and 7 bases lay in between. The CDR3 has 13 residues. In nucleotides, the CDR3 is TGTGCCAGCAGTGGACTAGTCTACAATGAGCAGTTCTTC. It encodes CASSGLVYNEQFF.

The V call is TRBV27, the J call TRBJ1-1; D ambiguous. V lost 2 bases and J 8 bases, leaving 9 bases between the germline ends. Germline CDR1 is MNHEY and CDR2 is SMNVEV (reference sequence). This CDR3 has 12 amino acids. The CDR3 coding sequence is TGTGCCAGCAGTTTACCGGGTAAAGAAGCTTTCTTT. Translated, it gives CASSLPGKEAFF.

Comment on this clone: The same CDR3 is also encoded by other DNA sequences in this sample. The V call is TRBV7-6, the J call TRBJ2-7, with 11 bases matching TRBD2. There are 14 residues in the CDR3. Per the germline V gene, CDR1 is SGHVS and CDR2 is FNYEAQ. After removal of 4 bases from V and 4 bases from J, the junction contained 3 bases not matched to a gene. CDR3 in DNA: TGTGCCAGCAGCTCCGGGACTAGCGGTTACGAGCAGTACTTC. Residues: CASSSGTSGYEQYF. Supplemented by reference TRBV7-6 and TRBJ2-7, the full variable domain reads GAGVSQSPRYKVTKRGQDVALRCDPISGHVSLYWYRQALGQGPEFLTYFNYEAQQDKSGLPNDRFSAERPEGSISTLTIQRTEQRDSAMYRCASSSGTSGYEQYFGPGTRLTVT.

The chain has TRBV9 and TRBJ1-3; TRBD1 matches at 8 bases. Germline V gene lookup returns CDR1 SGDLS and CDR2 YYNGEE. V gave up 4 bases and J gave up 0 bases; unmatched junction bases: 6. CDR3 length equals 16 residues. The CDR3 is CASSRSQGGSGNTIYF. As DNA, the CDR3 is TGTGCCAGCAGCCGATCACAGGGGGGCTCTGGAAACACCATATATTTT.

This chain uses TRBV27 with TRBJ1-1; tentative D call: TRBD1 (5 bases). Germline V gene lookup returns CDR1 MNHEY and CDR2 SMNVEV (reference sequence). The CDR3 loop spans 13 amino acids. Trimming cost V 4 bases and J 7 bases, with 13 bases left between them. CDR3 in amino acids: CASSSPGYVEAFF. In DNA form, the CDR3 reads TGTGCCAGCAGTTCCCCAGGGTACGTTGAAGCTTTCTTT.

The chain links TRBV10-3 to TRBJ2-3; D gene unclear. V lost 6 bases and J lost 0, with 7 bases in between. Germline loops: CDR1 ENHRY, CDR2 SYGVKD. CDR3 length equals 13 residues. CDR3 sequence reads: CAISRTSTDTQYF. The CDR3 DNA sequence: TGTGCCATCAGCCGAACTAGCACAGATACGCAGTATTTT.

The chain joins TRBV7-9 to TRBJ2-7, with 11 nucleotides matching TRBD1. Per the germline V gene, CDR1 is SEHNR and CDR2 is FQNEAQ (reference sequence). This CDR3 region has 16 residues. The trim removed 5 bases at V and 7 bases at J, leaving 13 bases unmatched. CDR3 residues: CASSGDPGQGGQEQYF. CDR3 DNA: TGTGCCAGCAGCGGAGATCCGGGACAGGGGGGACAGGAGCAGTACTTC.

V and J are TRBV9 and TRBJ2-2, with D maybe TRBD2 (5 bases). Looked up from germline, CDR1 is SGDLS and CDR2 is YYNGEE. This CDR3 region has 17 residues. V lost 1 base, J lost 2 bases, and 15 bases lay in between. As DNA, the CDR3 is TGTGCCAGCAGCGTACCGCTTTCGGAGGCTAACACCGGGGAGCTGTTTTTT. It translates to CASSVPLSEANTGELFF.

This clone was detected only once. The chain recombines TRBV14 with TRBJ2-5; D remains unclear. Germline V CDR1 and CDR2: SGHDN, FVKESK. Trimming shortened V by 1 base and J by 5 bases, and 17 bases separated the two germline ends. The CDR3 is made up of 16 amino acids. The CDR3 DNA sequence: TGTGCCAGCAGCCAAGGGGCATCGGATTACGGTGAGACCCAGTACTTC. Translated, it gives CASSQGASDYGETQYF.

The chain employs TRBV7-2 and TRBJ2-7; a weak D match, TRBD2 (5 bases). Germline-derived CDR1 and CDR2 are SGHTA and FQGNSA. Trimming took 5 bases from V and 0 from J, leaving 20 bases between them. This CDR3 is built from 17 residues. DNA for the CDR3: TGTGCCAGCAGCACTCGAGAGGACTCCGATTTCTCCTACGAGCAGTACTTC. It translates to CASSTREDSDFSYEQYF.

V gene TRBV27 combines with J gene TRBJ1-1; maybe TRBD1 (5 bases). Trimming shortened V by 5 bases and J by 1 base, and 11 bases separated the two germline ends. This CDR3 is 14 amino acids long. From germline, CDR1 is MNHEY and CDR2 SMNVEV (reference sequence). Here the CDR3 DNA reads TGTGCCAGCAGTGCGATCGGGGGGAACACTGAAGCTTTCTTT. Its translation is CASSAIGGNTEAFF.

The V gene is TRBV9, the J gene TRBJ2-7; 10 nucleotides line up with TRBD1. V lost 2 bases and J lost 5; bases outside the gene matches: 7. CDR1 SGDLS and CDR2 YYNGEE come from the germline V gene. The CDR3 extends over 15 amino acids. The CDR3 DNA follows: TGTGCCAGCAGCGTGTACGGGACAGGGGTGGACGAGCAGTACTTC. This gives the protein CASSVYGTGVDEQYF.

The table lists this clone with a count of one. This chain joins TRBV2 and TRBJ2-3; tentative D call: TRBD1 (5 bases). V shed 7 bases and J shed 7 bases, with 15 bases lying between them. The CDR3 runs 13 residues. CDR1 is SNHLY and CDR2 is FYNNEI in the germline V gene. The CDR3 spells CASTDSNTNTQYF. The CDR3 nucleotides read TGTGCCAGCACCGACAGCAACACGAATACGCAGTATTTT.

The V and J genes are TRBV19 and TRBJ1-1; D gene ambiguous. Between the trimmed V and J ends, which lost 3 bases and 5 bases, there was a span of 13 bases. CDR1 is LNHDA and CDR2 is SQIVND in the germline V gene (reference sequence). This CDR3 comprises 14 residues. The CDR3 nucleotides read TGTGCCAGTAGTATTACTGGCGGGTTGACTGAAGCTTTCTTT. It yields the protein CASSITGGLTEAFF.

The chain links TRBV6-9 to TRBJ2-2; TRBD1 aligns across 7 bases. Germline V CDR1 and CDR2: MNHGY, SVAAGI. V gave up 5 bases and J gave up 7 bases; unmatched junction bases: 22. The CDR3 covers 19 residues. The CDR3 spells CASSPLSGQSYNVVGELFF. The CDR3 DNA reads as TGTGCCAGCAGTCCCTTGTCGGGACAGTCGTACAACGTGGTCGGGGAGCTGTTTTTT.

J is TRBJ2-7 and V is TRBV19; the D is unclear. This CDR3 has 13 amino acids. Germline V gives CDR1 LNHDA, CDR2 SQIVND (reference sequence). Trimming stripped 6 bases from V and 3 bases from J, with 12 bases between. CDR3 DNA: TGTGCCAGTAGCAAGTATTCCTACTACGAGCAGTACTTC. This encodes CASSKYSYYEQYF.